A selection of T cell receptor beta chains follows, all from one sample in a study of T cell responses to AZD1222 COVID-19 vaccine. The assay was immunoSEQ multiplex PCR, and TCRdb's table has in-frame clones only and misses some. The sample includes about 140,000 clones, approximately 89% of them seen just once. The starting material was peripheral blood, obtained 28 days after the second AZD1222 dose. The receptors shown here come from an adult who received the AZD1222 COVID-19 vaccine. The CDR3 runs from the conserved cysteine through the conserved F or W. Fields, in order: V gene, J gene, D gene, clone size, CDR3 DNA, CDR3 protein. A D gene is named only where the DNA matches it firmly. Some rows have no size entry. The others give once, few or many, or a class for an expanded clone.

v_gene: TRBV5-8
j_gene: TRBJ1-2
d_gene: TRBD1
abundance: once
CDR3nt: TGTGCCAGCAGCTCGACAGGGGTGGCCACCTTC
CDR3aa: CASSSTGVATF

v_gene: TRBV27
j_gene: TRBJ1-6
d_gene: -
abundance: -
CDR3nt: TGTGCCAGCAGTAGCTTCGGGCAAGGTTCACCCCTCCACTTT
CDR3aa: CASSSFGQGSPLHF

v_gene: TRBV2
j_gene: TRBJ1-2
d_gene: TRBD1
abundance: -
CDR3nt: TGTGCCACCTCGACAGGGGGCGCTTATGGCTACACCTTC
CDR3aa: CATSTGGAYGYTF

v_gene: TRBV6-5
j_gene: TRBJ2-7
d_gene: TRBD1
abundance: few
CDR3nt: TGTGCCAGCAGTTACTCGATGACCGGGACAGCCTACGAGCAGTACTTC
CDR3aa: CASSYSMTGTAYEQYF

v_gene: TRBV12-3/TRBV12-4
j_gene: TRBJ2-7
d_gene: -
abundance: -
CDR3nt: TGTGCCAGCAGCCAGGCGTACGAGCAGTACTTC
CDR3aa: CASSQAYEQYF

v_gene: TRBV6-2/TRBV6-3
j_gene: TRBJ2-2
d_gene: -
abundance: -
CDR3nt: TGTGCCAGCAGTCAGGGATACCCAACCGGGGAGCTGTTTTTT
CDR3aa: CASSQGYPTGELFF

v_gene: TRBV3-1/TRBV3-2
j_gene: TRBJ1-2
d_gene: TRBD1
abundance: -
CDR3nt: TGTGCCAGCAGCCAAGAGACAGGGGCCTCCGACTATGGCTACACCTTC
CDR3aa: CASSQETGASDYGYTF

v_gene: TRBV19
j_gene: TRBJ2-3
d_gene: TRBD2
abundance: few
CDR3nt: TGTGCCAGTAGTACCCCGGGACTAAAGGCTGCGGATACGCAGTATTTT
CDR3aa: CASSTPGLKAADTQYF

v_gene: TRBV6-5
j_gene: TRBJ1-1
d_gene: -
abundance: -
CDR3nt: TGTGCCAGCAGTTACCAGGGAGGGAGCGGCACTGAAGCTTTCTTT
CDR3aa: CASSYQGGSGTEAFF

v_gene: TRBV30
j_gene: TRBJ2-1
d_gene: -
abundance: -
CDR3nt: TGTGCCTGGAGTCGGGGATCGAGGGGGTCATCCTACAATGAGCAGTTCTTC
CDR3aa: CAWSRGSRGSSYNEQFF

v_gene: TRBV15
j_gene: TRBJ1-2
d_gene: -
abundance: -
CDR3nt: TGTGCCACCAGCAGAGATGCAGGGGAGTATGGCTACACCTTC
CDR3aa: CATSRDAGEYGYTF

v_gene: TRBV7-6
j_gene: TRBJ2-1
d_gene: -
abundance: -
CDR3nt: TGTGCCAGCAGCTTTGGGCGATCGTCGAGGAATGAGCAGTTCTTC
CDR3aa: CASSFGRSSRNEQFF

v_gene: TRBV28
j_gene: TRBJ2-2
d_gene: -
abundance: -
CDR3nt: TGTGCCACCAACCAGGGGGGACATTTCACCGGGGAGCTGTTTTTT
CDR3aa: CATNQGGHFTGELFF

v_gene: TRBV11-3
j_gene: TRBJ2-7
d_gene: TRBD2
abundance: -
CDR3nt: TGTGCCAGCAGCCGGCGGACTAGTGCCCTACAACAGCAGTACTTC
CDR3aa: CASSRRTSALQQQYF

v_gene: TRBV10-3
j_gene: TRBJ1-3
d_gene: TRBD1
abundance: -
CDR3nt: TGTGCCATCAGCAGAAATACAGGGGCTATCTCTGGAAACACCATATATTTT
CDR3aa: CAISRNTGAISGNTIYF

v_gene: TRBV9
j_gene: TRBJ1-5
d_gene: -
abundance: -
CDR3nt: TGTGCCAGCAGCGTAGGGCAGGGAAAACCTCAGCCCCAGCATTTT
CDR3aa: CASSVGQGKPQPQHF

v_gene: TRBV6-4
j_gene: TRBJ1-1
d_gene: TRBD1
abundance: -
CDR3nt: TGTGCCAGCAGTGAGAAGCGACAGGGACGGGAGCCAGCACTTGTAGCTTTCTTT
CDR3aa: CASSEKRQGREPALVAFF

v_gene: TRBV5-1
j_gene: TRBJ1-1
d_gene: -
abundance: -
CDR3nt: TGCGCCAGCAGCCGAAGTGAGAGCGAGGAAGCTTTCTTT
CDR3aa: CASSRSESEEAFF

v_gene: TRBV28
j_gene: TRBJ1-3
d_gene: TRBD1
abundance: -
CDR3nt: TGTGCCAGCAGTTTCCCAGGGGGAGGAAACACCATATATTTT
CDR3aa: CASSFPGGGNTIYF

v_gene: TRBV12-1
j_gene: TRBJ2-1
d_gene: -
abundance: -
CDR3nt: TGTGCCAGCAGCTTTGTGGGAGAACCGCATAGTGAGCAGTTCTTC
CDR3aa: CASSFVGEPHSEQFF

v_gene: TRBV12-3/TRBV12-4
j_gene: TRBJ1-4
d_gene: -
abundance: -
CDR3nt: TGTGCCAGCAGGGCAGGTGAAAAACTGTTTTTT
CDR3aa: CASRAGEKLFF

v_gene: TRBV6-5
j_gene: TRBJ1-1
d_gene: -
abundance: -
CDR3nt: TGTGCCAGCAGCCAAAACCTGAGAACGGGTGAAGCTTTCTTT
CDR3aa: CASSQNLRTGEAFF

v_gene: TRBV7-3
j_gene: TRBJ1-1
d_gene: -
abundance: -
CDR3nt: TGTGCCAGCAGCTTAAGTGCCGGCACTGAAGCTTTCTTT
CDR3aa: CASSLSAGTEAFF

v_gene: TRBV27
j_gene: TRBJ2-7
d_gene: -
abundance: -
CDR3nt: TGTGCCAGCAGTTTTGGGCCGTCCTACGAGCAGTACTTC
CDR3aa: CASSFGPSYEQYF

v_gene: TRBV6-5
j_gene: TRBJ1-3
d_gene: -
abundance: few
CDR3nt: TGTGCCAGCAGAGGAGAAATGGGAGGAAACACCATATATTTT
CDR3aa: CASRGEMGGNTIYF

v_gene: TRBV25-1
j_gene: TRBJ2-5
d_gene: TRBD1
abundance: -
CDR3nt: TGTGCCAGCAGTGATGGGACAGGTGGTCAAGAGACCCAGTACTTC
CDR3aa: CASSDGTGGQETQYF

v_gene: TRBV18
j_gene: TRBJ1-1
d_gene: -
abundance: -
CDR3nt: TGTGCCAGCTCACCTCCCTGGGATCGTCGTGGGACTGAAGCTTTCTTT
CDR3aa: CASSPPWDRRGTEAFF

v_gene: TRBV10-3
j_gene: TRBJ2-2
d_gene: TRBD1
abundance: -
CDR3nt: TGTGCCATCAGTGAGGGACAGGGCTCGGACACCGGGGAGCTGTTTTTT
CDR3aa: CAISEGQGSDTGELFF

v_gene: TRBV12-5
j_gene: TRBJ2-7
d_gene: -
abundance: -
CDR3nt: TGTGCTAGTGGTTTACATATTAGCTCCTACGAGCAGTACTTC
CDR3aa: CASGLHISSYEQYF

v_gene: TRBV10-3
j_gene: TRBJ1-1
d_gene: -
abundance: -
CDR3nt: TGTGCCATCAGTGTGACCTCCCAGACTGAAGCTTTCTTT
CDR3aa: CAISVTSQTEAFF

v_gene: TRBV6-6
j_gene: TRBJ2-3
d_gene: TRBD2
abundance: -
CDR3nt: TGTGCCAGCAGGGCTAGCGGGAGTCCTGATACGCAGTATTTT
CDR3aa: CASRASGSPDTQYF

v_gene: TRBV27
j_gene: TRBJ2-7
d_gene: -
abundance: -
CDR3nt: TGTGCCAGCAGTTTAGGGGCTCTCTACGAGCAGTACTTC
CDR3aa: CASSLGALYEQYF

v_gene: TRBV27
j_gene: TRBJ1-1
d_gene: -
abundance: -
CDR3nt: TGTGCCAGCAGCATTACAGGGCACACTGAAGCTTTCTTT
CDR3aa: CASSITGHTEAFF

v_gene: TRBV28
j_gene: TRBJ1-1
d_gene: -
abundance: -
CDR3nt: TGTGCCAGCAGTGCCGAATATACAGGGAAATCTGAAGCTTTCTTT
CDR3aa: CASSAEYTGKSEAFF

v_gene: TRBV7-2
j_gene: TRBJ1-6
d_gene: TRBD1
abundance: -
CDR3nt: TGTGCCAGCAGCGGGGCCGGGGGACAGAGTAATTCACCCCTCCACTTT
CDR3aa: CASSGAGGQSNSPLHF

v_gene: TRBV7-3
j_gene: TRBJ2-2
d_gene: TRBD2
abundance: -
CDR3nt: TGTGCCAGCAGCCAGGGGGGTCCCGGGACTAGCAGGATGAGCGGGGAGCTGTTTTTT
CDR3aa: CASSQGGPGTSRMSGELFF

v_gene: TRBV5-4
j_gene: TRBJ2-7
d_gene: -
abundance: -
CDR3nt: TGTGCCAGCAGCTTGCTCGGGGGCCACCCTAGGGAGCAGTACTTC
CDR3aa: CASSLLGGHPREQYF

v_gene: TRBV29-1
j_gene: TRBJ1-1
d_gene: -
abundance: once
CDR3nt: TGCAGCGTGACGGTGAACACTGAAGCTTTCTTT
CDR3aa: CSVTVNTEAFF

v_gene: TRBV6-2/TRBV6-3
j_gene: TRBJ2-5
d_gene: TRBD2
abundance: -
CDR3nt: TGTGCCAGCAGTTACCATACTAGCGGGTCACAAGAGACCCAGTACTTC
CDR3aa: CASSYHTSGSQETQYF

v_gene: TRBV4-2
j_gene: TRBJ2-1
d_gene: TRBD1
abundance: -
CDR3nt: TGTGCCAGCAGCCAAGTAGGGCGGGACAGGAGGAATGAGCAGTTCTTC
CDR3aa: CASSQVGRDRRNEQFF

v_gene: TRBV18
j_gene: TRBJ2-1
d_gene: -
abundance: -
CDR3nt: TGTGCCAGCTCACCACCGGCAGGGTTCACCTACAATGAGCAGTTCTTC
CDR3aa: CASSPPAGFTYNEQFF

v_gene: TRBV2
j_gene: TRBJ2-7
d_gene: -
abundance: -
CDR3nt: TGTGCCAGCAGTGTGGGGCAGGGAAACGAGCAGTACTTC
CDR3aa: CASSVGQGNEQYF

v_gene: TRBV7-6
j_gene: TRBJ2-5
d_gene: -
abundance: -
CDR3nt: TGTGCCAGCAGCTTAGGTAGCCAAGAGACCCAGTACTTC
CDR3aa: CASSLGSQETQYF

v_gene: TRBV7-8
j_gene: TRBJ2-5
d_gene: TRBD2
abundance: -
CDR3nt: TGTGCCAGCAGCTTAGGAGGGGGGACTAGGGGACAAGAGACCCAGTACTTC
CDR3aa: CASSLGGGTRGQETQYF

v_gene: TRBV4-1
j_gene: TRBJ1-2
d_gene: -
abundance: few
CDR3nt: TGCGCCAGCAGCCGAACAGGGACAAACTATGGCTACACCTTC
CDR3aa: CASSRTGTNYGYTF

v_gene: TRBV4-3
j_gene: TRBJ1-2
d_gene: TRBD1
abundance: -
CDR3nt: TGCGCCAGCAGCCAGCAGGGGGCCAGCTATGGCTACACCTTC
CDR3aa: CASSQQGASYGYTF

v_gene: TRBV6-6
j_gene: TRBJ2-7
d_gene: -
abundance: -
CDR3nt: TGTGCCAGCAGTGGCGGGCGCTACGAGCAGTACTTC
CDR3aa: CASSGGRYEQYF

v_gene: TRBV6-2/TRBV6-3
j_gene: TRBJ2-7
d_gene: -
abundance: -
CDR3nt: TGTGCCAGCAGCGGGCTCCGCTCCTACGAGCAGTACTTC
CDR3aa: CASSGLRSYEQYF

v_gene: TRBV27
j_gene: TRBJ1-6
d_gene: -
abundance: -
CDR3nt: TGTGCCAGCAGTAATGATAATTCACCCCTCCACTTT
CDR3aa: CASSNDNSPLHF

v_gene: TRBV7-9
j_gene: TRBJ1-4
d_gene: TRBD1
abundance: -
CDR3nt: TGTGCCAGCAGCGATAGTGGATTACAGGGGGCGGGAGAAAAACTGTTTTTT
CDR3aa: CASSDSGLQGAGEKLFF